The 2 T cell receptor beta chains in this list originate from one sample, sequenced in a study of T cells in Graves' hyperthyroidism and ophthalmopathy (dated by TCRdb to between 2018 and 2021). The library was produced with multiplex PCR. The run used an Illumina HiSeq 2000. The TCR beta CDR3 regions were amplified from the RNA transcripts. A first-round RT-PCR of the TCR CDR3 used the HTBI primer set with the Qiagen OneStep RT-PCR kit. TCRdb trimmed the raw reads at Q25, called clones with MiXCR and kept productive beta chains. Every distinct CDR3 protein forms one entry, paired with its most common genes and DNA. The sample includes about 420,000 distinct CDR3 sequences, with approximately 14% observed a single time. Jointly, the top ten make up 5.3% of the sample. Sequenced: blood. All receptors derive from a young woman with Graves' hyperthyroidism.

With regard to this clonotype: A much more abundant neighbour one base away suggests this may be a read error. J is TRBJ1-1 and V is TRBV3-1; the D gene is possibly TRBD1 (5 bases). The CDR3 is 14 amino acids. V dropped 6 bases and J dropped 0 bases, with 11 bases sitting between them. Per the germline V gene, CDR1 is LGHDT and CDR2 is YNNKEL (reference sequence). The CDR3 sequence: CASRRTTMNTEAFF. CDR3 in DNA: TGTGCCAGCAGACGGACAACCATGAACACTGAAGCTTTCTTT.

The chain is built from TRBV6-1 and TRBJ2-4; D is perhaps TRBD2 (5 bases). V lost 2 bases and J 2 bases, leaving 10 bases between the germline ends. This CDR3 has 15 residues. Looked up from germline, CDR1 is MNHNS and CDR2 is SASEGT. CDR3: CASSELGSTKNIQYF. The CDR3, as DNA: TGTGCCAGCAGTGAATTGGGGAGCACCAAAAACATTCAGTACTTC.